The 10 T cell receptor beta chains below were found in one sample sequenced in a study of cytomegalovirus exposure and HLA in healthy donors. PCR used 60 Vbeta primers and 13 Jbeta primers. Repertoires were generated with immunoSEQ multiplex PCR, while TCRdb's copy carries only in-frame clones and drops some. Seen here are about 260,000 clones, approximately 84% observed once, and the top ten hold 2%. The sequencing input was PBMCs. The receptors here all came from a woman in her thirties or forties in good health and CMV-seropositive.

This clone was found once. The genes are TRBV11-3 and TRBJ2-1; tentatively, D is TRBD2 (6 bases). Deletions cut 6 bases from V and 0 bases from J, with 15 bases between. Per the germline V gene, CDR1 is SGHNT and CDR2 is YENEEA. The CDR3 length is 16 residues. The CDR3 DNA follows: TGTGCCAGCAGTAAGGGGCTAGCGAACTCCTACAATGAGCAGTTCTTC. Translating gives CASSKGLANSYNEQFF.

The CDR3 spells CASTVSGNSYEQYF. The CDR3 bases are TGTGCCAGCACCGTTAGCGGGAACTCCTACGAGCAGTACTTC. This chain joins TRBV7-9 and TRBJ2-7; 8 nucleotides match TRBD2. Looked up from germline, CDR1 is SEHNR and CDR2 is FQNEAQ (reference sequence). V lost 7 bases, J lost 0 bases, and 5 bases stayed unmatched. The CDR3 extends over 14 amino acids.

This clone was seen only once. The chain combines TRBV7-8 with TRBJ2-1; TRBD1 matches 10 bases. This CDR3 has 16 residues. The V gene's germline CDR1 is SGHVS and CDR2 FQNEAQ. V shed 3 bases and J 6 bases; nucleotides not matched to a gene: 8. The CDR3 sequence: CASSLIRQGAGNEQFF. CDR3 nucleotide sequence: TGTGCCAGCAGCTTGATCCGACAGGGGGCCGGCAATGAGCAGTTCTTC.

V is TRBV28 and J is TRBJ1-1; D gene ambiguous. The ends were cut back, 1 base at V and 2 bases at J, with 8 bases in the middle. Germline lookup yields CDR1 MDHEN and CDR2 SYDVKM. The CDR3 has 14 amino acids. CDR3 bases: TGTGCCAGCAGTTTATTCGCAGGCAACACTGAAGCTTTCTTT. This gives the protein CASSLFAGNTEAFF. The full variable domain, rest sourced from reference TRBV28 and TRBJ1-1, is DVKVTQSSRYLVKRTGEKVFLECVQDMDHENMFWYRQDPGLGLRLIYFSYDVKMKEKGDIPEGYSVSREKKERFSLILESASTNQTSMYLCASSLFAGNTEAFFGQGTRLTVV.

The chain carries TRBV2 and TRBJ2-2; TRBD2 aligns across 10 bases. V lost 4 bases to trimming and J lost 8 bases; unmatched junction nucleotides: 7. This CDR3 spans 15 amino acids. CDR1 is SNHLY, CDR2 FYNNEI, per germline. The CDR3 reads CASSVLAGDRGELFF. The CDR3 region has the DNA TGTGCCAGCAGTGTTCTAGCGGGAGACCGGGGGGAGCTGTTTTTT.

The chain employs TRBV19 and TRBJ2-2; 7 nucleotides line up with TRBD1. The germline CDR1 and CDR2 sequences are LNHDA and SQIVND (reference sequence). This CDR3 has 14 amino acids. The junction had 7 bases not matched to a gene; V was cut back by 7 bases and J by 5 bases. The CDR3 nucleotides are TGTGCCAGTACGACAGGGTGGTTGACCGGGGAGCTGTTTTTT. Translated: CASTTGWLTGELFF.

The CDR3 coding sequence is TGTGCCAGCGGGGACTACTCCTACGAGCAGTACTTC. It specifies CASGDYSYEQYF. This chain links TRBV28 with TRBJ2-7, with 7 bases aligning to TRBD2. Per germline, CDR1 MDHEN and CDR2 SYDVKM. The CDR3 runs 12 residues. Losses at the gene ends were 8 bases for V and 0 bases for J; bases not matched to a gene: 1.

This chain connects TRBV25-1 to TRBJ2-2; D is perhaps TRBD2 (6 bases). V lost 0 bases to trimming and J lost 7 bases, with 15 bases between them. Per germline, CDR1 MGHDK and CDR2 SYGVNS. This CDR3 has 16 residues. CDR3 DNA: TGTGCCAGCAGTGAATATGGGGTCGGGACTGTCGGGGAGCTGTTTTTT. Its protein is CASSEYGVGTVGELFF.

On this clone itself: Other DNA sequences from this sample encode an identical CDR3 as well. The gene calls are TRBV7-2 and TRBJ1-5; D call uncertain. Germline-derived CDR1 and CDR2 are SGHTA and FQGNSA. CDR3 length: 12 residues. Trimming shortened V by 3 bases and J by 6 bases, and 6 bases separated the two germline ends. This CDR3 is CASSLRGQPQHF. CDR3 nucleotides: TGTGCCAGCAGCTTGAGAGGTCAGCCCCAGCATTTT.

V usage is TRBV30 and J usage is TRBJ2-5, with 7 nucleotides matching TRBD2. This CDR3 has 13 residues. Losses at the gene ends were 2 bases for V and 7 bases for J; bases not matched to a gene: 7. Germline CDR1 reads GTSNPN; CDR2 reads SVGIG (reference sequence). Written as DNA, the CDR3 is TGTGCCTGGAGTCTGGCGGGAGTACGGACCCAGTACTTC. It is translated as CAWSLAGVRTQYF.